This T cell receptor beta chain was sequenced in a study of human T cells and chemical hapten exposure listed by TCRdb under 2021. Context from the whole study: For sensitization, 2% DPC in acetone was applied to an approximately 2 cm by approximately 2 cm area of upper inner arm skin. Weekly therapeutic DPC doses were additionally applied to the scalp of patients throughout the roughly 26-week study period. Patch testing was done on the upper back using Finn chambers containing 0.01% DPC, and results were scored after 6 days according to International Contact Dermatitis Research Group standards. The patient cohort, mostly female, included alopecia areata with under or over 50% scalp involvement, alopecia totalis and alopecia universalis. The libraries were sequenced as a pool, and the TCR yield per sample differed mostly because of small variations in library volumes within the pool. In alopecia patients, the study followed how the peripheral blood TCR repertoire changed in vivo over primary and secondary sensitization to diphenylcyclopropenone (DPC), a hapten. Patient blood was sampled pre-sensitization (week 0) and at 2, 6 and about 24 weeks after DPC sensitization. For TCR sequencing, blood came from 25 to 30 alopecia patients at anywhere from one to four time points (pre-sensitization, 2, 6 and 24 weeks). Paper-wide results and their limitations: Expanded TCRs formed significantly more large CDR3 similarity clusters than pre-sensitization or healthy control sets, consistent with antigen-driven responses. All patients had alopecia, a presumed autoimmune disease, so their immune response might differ from that of healthy individuals. DPC sensitization did not change the number of TCRs with a frequency above 1 in 1000, and there was no evidence of changes in global repertoire structure. A positive correlation was found between the number of PT1 expanded TCRs and patch test score, with significance reached at thresholds 8, 16 and 32 but not 4. Repeated subsampling changed both the strength of the expansion versus patch-test correlation and the threshold at which the correlation became significant.

Library preparation was by RACE. The reads were generated on a NextSeq 500. During library preparation, unique molecular identifiers were attached to individual cDNA molecules so that TCRs could be counted quantitatively and reproducibly. From each blood RNA sample, both TCR alpha and TCR beta chains were sequenced. As for the authors' bioinformatics: Samples had a median of around 92,000 TCRs, with a range from about 23,224 to 750,000. V, J and CDR3 annotation of the TCR reads was performed with the Decombinator software suite. For the PS versus PT1 abundance plots, all samples were subsampled to the same number of TCRs (28,000). TCRs were defined as expanded if absent before sensitization and observed at least eight times at the 2-week time point. Using fastp at Q25 and MiXCR, TCRdb reprocessed the public reads and kept productive beta chains. Each CDR3 protein appears once, grouped with its most common genes and DNA. These V and J calls derive from TCRdb rather than the authors' analysis. The sample table shows 96,000 or so distinct CDR3 sequences, and 9.3% are seen once. The top ten hold 2% to 2.5% of the sample.

This clonotype has a handful of counts. Its antigen is not yet known. No quality values exist for individual bases; no much larger clone is one base distant. In light of the paper, this sample's time point label describes: patch test 2, 6 weeks after DPC sensitization. What the treatment or condition label conveys for this sample: therapeutic diphenylcyclopropenone sensitization with weekly scalp DPC. At every patch-test visit, the blood draw took place before the patch test was put on. Patients were eligible if aged 18 to 70, diagnosed with alopecia and judged suitable for DPC therapy, and pregnant patients were excluded. Total RNA was isolated from unfractionated whole blood collected in Tempus Blood RNA tubes. The junction carries 10 bases between V and J, which are trimmed by 1 base and 0 bases respectively. Taken from the germline V gene, the CDR1 and CDR2 loops are MNHEY and SVGEGT. Including the terminal cysteine and phenylalanine, the CDR3 comprises 16 residues. Kept here is only the CDR3 DNA, which spans 48 bases and is read in frame from base 1.

The TCR comes from a woman aged 40 to 50 with alopecia areata. Some clones in this sample may be carry-over from other donors' samples. The rearrangement combines TRBV6-2 or TRBV6-3 with TRBJ2-1; perhaps TRBD1 is the D gene, with 6 bases matching. This material consisted of whole blood, taken in connection with sensitization to the hapten diphenylcyclopropenone (DPC). This receptor carries the CDR3 CASSYWGPSSYNEQFF. Read as DNA, the sequence is TGTGCCAGCAGTTACTGGGGGCCCAGCTCCTACAATGAGCAGTTCTTC.